The clone carrying this T cell receptor (beta chain) was counted once. Its antigen remains unknown. This sample was included in a study of shared clonotypes between healthy human individuals. CD45RO-negative CD8 cells positively selected for CCR7 made up the naive population, which excluded terminally differentiated effector memory CD45RA+ cells. The CDR3 consists of 15 residues. Germline lookup yields CDR1 SNHLY and CDR2 FYNNEI. V lost 4 bases to trimming and J lost 6 bases, with 16 bases between them. The study's findings and limits: Blood alone was sampled, and tissue repertoires likely differ.

Sequencing was performed with immunoSEQ multiplex PCR; in TCRdb, only in-frame clones are kept and a portion is missing. The sample has about 2.1 million clones, about 93% seen once. Input material: naive CD8+ T cells from PBMCs. The chain recombines TRBV2 with TRBJ2-1, with a tentative D call TRBD1 (7 bases). The clonotype comes from a man younger than 35 in good health. Some clones in this sample may be carry-over from other donors' samples. This CDR3 reads CASSGRDSLANEQFF. The CDR3, as DNA: TGTGCCAGCAGTGGGAGGGACAGTCTAGCCAATGAGCAGTTCTTC.